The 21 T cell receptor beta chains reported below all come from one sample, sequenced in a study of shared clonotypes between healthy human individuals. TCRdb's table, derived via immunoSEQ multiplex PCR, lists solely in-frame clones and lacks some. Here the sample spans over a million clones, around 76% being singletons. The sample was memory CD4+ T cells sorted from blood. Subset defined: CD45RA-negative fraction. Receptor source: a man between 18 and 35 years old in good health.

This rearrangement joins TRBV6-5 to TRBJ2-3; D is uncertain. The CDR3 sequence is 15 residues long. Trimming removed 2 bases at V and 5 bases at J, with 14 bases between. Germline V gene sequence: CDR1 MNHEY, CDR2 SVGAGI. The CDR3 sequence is CASSYRTRSVDTQYF. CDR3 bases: TGTGCCAGCAGTTACCGGACGAGAAGTGTAGATACGCAGTATTTT.

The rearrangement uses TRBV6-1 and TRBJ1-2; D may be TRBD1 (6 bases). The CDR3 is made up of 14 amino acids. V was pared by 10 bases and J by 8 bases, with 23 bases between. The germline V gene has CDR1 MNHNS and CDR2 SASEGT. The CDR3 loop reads CATVIPTGWHGYTF. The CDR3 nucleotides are TGTGCCACCGTAATACCAACAGGGTGGCACGGCTACACCTTC.

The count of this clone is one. The DNA for the CDR3 is TGTGCCAGCAGCCCCTCGGGAGGGCTCTTCTCCTACAATGAGCAGTTCTTC. Protein product: CASSPSGGLFSYNEQFF. This chain connects TRBV11-3 to TRBJ2-1; 8 bases fit TRBD2. The V gene's germline CDR1 is SGHNT and CDR2 YENEEA. The CDR3 spans 17 residues. V gave up 5 bases and J gave up 0 bases; unmatched junction bases: 9.

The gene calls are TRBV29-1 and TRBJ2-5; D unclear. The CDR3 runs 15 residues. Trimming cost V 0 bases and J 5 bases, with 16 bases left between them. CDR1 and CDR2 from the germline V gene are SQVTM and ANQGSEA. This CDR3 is CSVEEANRLRETQYF. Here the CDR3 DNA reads TGCAGCGTTGAAGAGGCTAACCGTTTGAGGGAGACCCAGTACTTC.

CDR3 sequence: CASSLVRDDTF. The CDR3 nucleotides read TGTGCCAGCAGCTTAGTCAGGGACGACACCTTC. This sequence joins TRBV11-2 and TRBJ1-2, with D perhaps TRBD1 (5 bases). Germline-derived CDR1 and CDR2 are SGHAT and FQNNGV. V was trimmed by 1 base and J by 12 bases, leaving 9 bases between them. This CDR3 has 11 residues.

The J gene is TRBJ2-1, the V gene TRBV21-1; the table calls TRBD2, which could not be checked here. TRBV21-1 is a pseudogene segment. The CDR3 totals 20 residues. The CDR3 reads CASSKGGGTLAEKKYNEQFF. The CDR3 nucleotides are TGTGCCAGCAGCAAAGGGGGAGGAACACTGGCCGAAAAAAAATACAATGAGCAGTTCTTC.

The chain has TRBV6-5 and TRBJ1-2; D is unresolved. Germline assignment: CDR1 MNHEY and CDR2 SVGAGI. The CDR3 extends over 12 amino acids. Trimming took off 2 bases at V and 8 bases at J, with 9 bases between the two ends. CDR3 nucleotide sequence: TGTGCCAGCAGTTACGCAAATGGCGGCTACACCTTC. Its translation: CASSYANGGYTF.

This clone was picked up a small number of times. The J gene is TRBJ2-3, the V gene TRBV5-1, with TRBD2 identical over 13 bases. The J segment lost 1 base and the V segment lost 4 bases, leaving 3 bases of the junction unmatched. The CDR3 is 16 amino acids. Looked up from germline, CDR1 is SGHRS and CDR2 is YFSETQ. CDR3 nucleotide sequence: TGCGCCAGCAGCCCGGGACTAGCGGGACGCACAGATACGCAGTATTTT. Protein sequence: CASSPGLAGRTDTQYF.

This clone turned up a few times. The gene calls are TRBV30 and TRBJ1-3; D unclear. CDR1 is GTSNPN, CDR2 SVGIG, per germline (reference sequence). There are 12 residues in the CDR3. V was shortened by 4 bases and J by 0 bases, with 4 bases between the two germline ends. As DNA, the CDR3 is TGTGCCTGGAAATCCTCTGGAAACACCATATATTTT. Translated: CAWKSSGNTIYF. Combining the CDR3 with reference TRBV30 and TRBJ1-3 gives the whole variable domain SQTIHQWPATLVQPVGSPLSLECTVEGTSNPNLYWYRQAAGRGLQLLFYSVGIGQISSEVPQNLSASRPQDRQFILSSKKLLLSDSGFYLCAWKSSGNTIYFGEGSWLTVV.

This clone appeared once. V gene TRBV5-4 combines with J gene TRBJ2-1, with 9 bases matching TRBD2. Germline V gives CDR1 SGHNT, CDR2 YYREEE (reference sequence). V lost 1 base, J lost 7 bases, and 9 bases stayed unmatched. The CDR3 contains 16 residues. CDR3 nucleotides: TGTGCCAGCAGCTTGTTCCTGCGGGAGGGCCTTAATGAGCAGTTCTTC. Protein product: CASSLFLREGLNEQFF.

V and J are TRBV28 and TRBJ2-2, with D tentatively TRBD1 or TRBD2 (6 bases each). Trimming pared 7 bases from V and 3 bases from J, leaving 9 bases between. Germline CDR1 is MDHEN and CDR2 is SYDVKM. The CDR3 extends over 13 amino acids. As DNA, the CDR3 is TGTGCCAGCATGGAGGGGGACACCGGGGAGCTGTTTTTT. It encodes CASMEGDTGELFF.

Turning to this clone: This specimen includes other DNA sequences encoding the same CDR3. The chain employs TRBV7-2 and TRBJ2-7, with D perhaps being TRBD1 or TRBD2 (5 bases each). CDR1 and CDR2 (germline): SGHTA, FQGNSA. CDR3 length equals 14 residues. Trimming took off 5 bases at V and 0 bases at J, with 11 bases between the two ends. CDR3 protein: CASSPQGPSYEQYF. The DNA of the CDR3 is TGTGCCAGCAGCCCGCAGGGACCCTCCTACGAGCAGTACTTC.

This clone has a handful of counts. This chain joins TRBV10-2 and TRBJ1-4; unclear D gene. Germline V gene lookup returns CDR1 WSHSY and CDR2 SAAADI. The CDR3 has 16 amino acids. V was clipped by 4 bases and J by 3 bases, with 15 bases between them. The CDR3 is CASSGDLRAPNEKLFF. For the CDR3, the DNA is TGCGCCAGCAGTGGGGATTTACGAGCCCCTAATGAAAAACTGTTTTTT.

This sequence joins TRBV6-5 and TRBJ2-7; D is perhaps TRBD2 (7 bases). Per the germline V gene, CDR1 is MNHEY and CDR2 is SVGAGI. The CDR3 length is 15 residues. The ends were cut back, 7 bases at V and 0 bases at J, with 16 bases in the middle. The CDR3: CASKPGGGSSYEQYF. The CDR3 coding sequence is TGTGCCAGCAAACCGGGGGGCGGCAGCTCCTACGAGCAGTACTTC.

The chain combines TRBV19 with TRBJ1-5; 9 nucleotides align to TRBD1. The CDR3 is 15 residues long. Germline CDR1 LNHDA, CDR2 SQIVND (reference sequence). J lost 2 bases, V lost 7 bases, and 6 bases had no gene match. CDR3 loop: CASTQTGGGNQPQHF. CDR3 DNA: TGTGCCAGTACCCAAACAGGGGGCGGCAATCAGCCCCAGCATTTT.

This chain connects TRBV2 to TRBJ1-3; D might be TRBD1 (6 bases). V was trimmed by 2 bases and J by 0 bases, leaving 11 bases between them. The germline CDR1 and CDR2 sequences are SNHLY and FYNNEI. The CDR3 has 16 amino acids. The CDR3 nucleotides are TGTGCCAGCAGTGAACAAGGACAGCACTCTGGAAACACCATATATTTT. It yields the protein CASSEQGQHSGNTIYF.

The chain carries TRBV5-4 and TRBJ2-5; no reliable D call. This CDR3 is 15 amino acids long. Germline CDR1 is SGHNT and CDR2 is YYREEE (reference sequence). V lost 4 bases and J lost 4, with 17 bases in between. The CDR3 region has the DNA TGTGCCAGCAGCCACGCGGATTGGGCCAGAGAGACCCAGTACTTC. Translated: CASSHADWARETQYF.

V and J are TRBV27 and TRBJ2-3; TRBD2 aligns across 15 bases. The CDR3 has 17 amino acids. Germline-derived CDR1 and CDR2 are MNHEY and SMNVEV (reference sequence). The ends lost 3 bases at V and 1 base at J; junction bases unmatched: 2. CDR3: CASSFWTSGRGTDTQYF. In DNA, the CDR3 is TGTGCCAGCAGTTTCTGGACTAGCGGGAGGGGCACAGATACGCAGTATTTT.

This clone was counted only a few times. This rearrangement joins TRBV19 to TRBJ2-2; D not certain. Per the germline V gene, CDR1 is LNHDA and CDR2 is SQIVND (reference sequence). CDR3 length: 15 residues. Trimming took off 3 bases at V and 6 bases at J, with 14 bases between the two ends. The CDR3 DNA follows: TGTGCCAGTAGTATCGTTAGTTTATTGTCCGGGGAGCTGTTTTTT. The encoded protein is CASSIVSLLSGELFF.

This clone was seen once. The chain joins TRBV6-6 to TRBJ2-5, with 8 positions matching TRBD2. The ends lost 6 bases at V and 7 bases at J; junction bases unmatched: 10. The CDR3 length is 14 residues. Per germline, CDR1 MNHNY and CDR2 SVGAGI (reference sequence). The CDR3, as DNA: TGTGCCAGCAGCCCTGAGCGGGGGTTCGGGACCCAGTACTTC. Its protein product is CASSPERGFGTQYF.

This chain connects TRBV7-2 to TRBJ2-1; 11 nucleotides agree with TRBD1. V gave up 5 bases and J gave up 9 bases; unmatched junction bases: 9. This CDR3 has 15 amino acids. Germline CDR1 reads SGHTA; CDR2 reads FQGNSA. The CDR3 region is CASSPPGQGEGEQFF. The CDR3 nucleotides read TGTGCCAGCAGCCCTCCGGGACAGGGGGAGGGTGAGCAGTTCTTC.